This T cell receptor beta chain was sequenced during a study of response to subunit inactivated influenza vaccine. Study-level points and caveats: Few new T cells, the authors suggested, are recruited by each seasonal influenza vaccination.

TCRdb re-called the RT-PCR reads with MiXCR, one entry per CDR3 protein. This table holds under 500,000 distinct CDR3 sequences, approximately 10% found once. The CDR3 has 14 residues. The V segment lost 6 bases and the J segment 3 bases; nucleotides outside the gene matches: 10. In germline, CDR1 is DFQATT, CDR2 SNEGSKA (reference sequence). Points on this clonotype: The antigen is not known.

The sample here was PBMCs from blood, taken 35 to 45 days after vaccination. The V call is TRBV20-1, the J call TRBJ1-1, with 7 bases aligning to TRBD1. This receptor was obtained from a man aged 50 to 59 who received an inactivated influenza vaccine. CDR3 in amino acids: CSAPKGTVDTEAFF. The CDR3 region has the DNA TGCAGTGCCCCCAAGGGGACAGTCGACACTGAAGCTTTCTTT.